The rows below give T cell receptor beta chains drawn from one sample of a study of T cell changes during pregnancy in multiple sclerosis. Clones were sequenced by immunoSEQ multiplex PCR, and TCRdb holds only the in-frame ones, with some missing. The sample has some 94,000 clones; more than 85% are singletons. This sample comprised peripheral blood, obtained in the first trimester of pregnancy. Receptor source: a female donor with multiple sclerosis, enrolled in a pregnancy study. Both conserved end residues are part of each CDR3. The order of the fields is CDR3 protein, V gene, D gene. A D gene is named only where the DNA matches it firmly.

CASFRTSGSREQYF,TRBV21-1,-
CASRGTSGSYNEQFF,TRBV25-1,TRBD2
CASSIPGVYEQYF,TRBV19,-
CASSHPPGFTDTQYF,TRBV27,-
CASSKQGGSVRETQYF,TRBV5-1,TRBD1
CASSLDGIRYEQYF,TRBV5-5,-
CASRRSTGSGELFF,TRBV11-3,-
CASSSLLAGGFNEQFF,TRBV6-5,TRBD2
CASSVDRGGYSTDTQYF,TRBV9,-
CASSLEGPLNTGELFF,TRBV27,-
CASSLPRDTLYGYTF,TRBV7-9,-
CASSRRGTSGRWDTGELFF,TRBV11-2,TRBD2
CASSRGQDYEQYF,TRBV27,TRBD1
CASSSPASGYEQYF,TRBV27,-
CASSLAAGADTQYF,TRBV7-8,-
CAWSVLRYNEQFF,TRBV30,-
CASSLPALIETQYF,TRBV28,-
CASSAEGVPRTDTQYF,TRBV4-2,-
CASSLGGQPGNTIYF,TRBV11-3,-
CASSESRRGIVNLGEQYF,TRBV10-1,-
CASSYAGGTEAFF,TRBV6-6,TRBD1
CATTRDRTHGGYTF,TRBV27,TRBD1
CASSFDGNYGYTF,TRBV5-4,-
CASSIRTGWRYTF,TRBV19,TRBD1
CASSFHNRANYEQYF,TRBV7-9,-
CASSYTGEAGANVLTF,TRBV5-6,-
CASSLTSGTYEQYF,TRBV5-1,TRBD2
CSVDRQGGEQYF,TRBV29-1,TRBD1
CASSYDGNYGYTF,TRBV5-4,-
CASSPPNSQETQYF,TRBV4-1,-
CATLRRAGETQYF,TRBV2,-
CASSETGGWTEAFF,TRBV2,TRBD1
CASSLEPPGQANTEAFF,TRBV5-1,TRBD1
CASGGQGAVYNEQFF,TRBV5-1,TRBD1
CASSQVAGSGNTIYF,TRBV4-1,-
CATSRARQGETQYF,TRBV15,TRBD1
CAWSATGATNTEAFF,TRBV30,TRBD1
CASRGDSTGELFF,TRBV2,TRBD1
CASRREDQPQHF,TRBV28,-
CASSPAGPGTYEQYF,TRBV7-2,-
CASSLGDRGYEQYF,TRBV5-6,TRBD1
CASSLVLTENYGYTF,TRBV7-2,-
CASSQEGASDTQYF,TRBV4-2,-
CARATGTDYNEQFF,TRBV19,TRBD1
CASSQGRGDYTEAFF,TRBV4-3,-
CASRRLGNEQYF,TRBV2,-
CASSLVQGFEQYF,TRBV5-1,TRBD1
CASSERGQIGNTIYF,TRBV2,-
CASSTQGQGGTEAFF,TRBV2,TRBD1
CSSLGGSGIDTQYF,TRBV29-1,TRBD2
CASSLGSGEQYF,TRBV7-9,-
CASSPSLAGGPMLYF,TRBV7-8,TRBD2
CASSRNERLRDEQYF,TRBV7-9,-
CASSVSPKLTGELFF,TRBV9,-
CASSQSGVVSYNEQFF,TRBV4-1,-
CASSSGVHWEAFF,TRBV27,-
CASSPRSLSSYNEQFF,TRBV9,-